Sequencing of this TCR beta chain was carried out in a study of cytomegalovirus exposure and HLA in healthy donors. Looking at the study overall: Earlier results showed 90 million to 120 million unique TCR beta sequences derived from about 179 million T cells.

A note on this clone: Its antigen is as yet unknown.

Study-level points and caveats: Reportedly, cytomegalovirus status was diagnosed with high sensitivity and specificity. Links to common viral pathogens appeared, in a later analysis, for several of the most significant clusters.

Trimming shortened V by 0 bases and J by 0 bases, and 11 bases separated the two germline ends. Germline CDR1 and CDR2: SGHNT and YYREEE (reference sequence). CDR3 size: 16 residues. Primers: 60 Vbeta forward and 13 Jbeta reverse. TCRdb keeps only in-frame clones here, not all; method: immunoSEQ multiplex PCR. The repertoire holds hundreds of thousands of clones, with approximately 80% as singletons. The material sequenced was PBMCs. This clonotype was sampled from a boy aged 2 to 10 in good health and CMV-seronegative. V and J are TRBV5-4 and TRBJ2-3; the D is unclear. The CDR3 region has the DNA TGTGCCAGCAGCTTGGGAGAAACCCCTAGCACAGATACGCAGTATTTT. This encodes CASSLGETPSTDTQYF.